Shown below are 25 T cell receptor beta chains from a single sample sequenced in a study of T cell responses to AZD1222 COVID-19 vaccine. Sequencing used immunoSEQ multiplex PCR; TCRdb keeps in-frame clones, though not all of them. This sample yields approximately 140,000 clones, of which roughly nine tenths are seen a single time; roughly 3.1% belongs to the top ten. The sequencing used peripheral blood, collected on day 0 of AZD1222 vaccination. The receptors originated from an adult in good health.

The gene calls are TRBV6-5 and TRBJ2-2, with unresolved D. The germline gives CDR1 MNHEY, CDR2 SVGAGI. The CDR3 has 15 amino acids. V shed 2 bases and J shed 3 bases, with 10 bases lying between them. CDR3 in amino acids: CASSYGSTYTGELFF. DNA of the CDR3: TGTGCCAGCAGTTACGGGTCGACTTACACCGGGGAGCTGTTTTTT.

The chain links TRBV2 to TRBJ1-1; D is possibly TRBD1 (5 bases). Germline-derived CDR1 and CDR2 are SNHLY and FYNNEI. Trimming left V 8 bases short and J 5 bases short, with 15 bases between. The CDR3 is made up of 13 amino acids. CDR3 sequence (DNA): TGTGCCAGCGGCGCGGGGGGTTGGACTGAAGCTTTCTTT. It encodes CASGAGGWTEAFF.

The genes are TRBV5-1 and TRBJ2-1; TRBD2 matches at 12 bases. CDR3 length: 21 amino acids. The junction had 24 bases not matched to a gene; V was cut back by 4 bases and J by 7 bases. CDR1 is SGHRS, CDR2 YFSETQ, per germline. DNA for the CDR3: TGCGCCAGCAGCGCGGACAGGGTGTTACTAGCGGGAGGTCACCCGGGGAATGAGCAGTTCTTC. It encodes CASSADRVLLAGGHPGNEQFF.

This rearrangement joins TRBV5-5 to TRBJ2-7; no clear D gene. In germline, CDR1 is SGHKS, CDR2 YYEKEE (reference sequence). The V end lost 0 bases, the J end lost 5 bases, and 9 bases lay between the germline ends. The CDR3 is 13 amino acids. Here the CDR3 DNA reads TGTGCCAGCAGCTTGGAACAGCACCACGAGCAGTACTTC. This codes for CASSLEQHHEQYF. Variable domain in full (rest from reference TRBV5-5 and TRBJ2-7): DAGVTQSPTHLIKTRGQQVTLRCSPISGHKSVSWYQQVLGQGPQFIFQYYEKEERGRGNFPDRFSARQFPNYSSELNVNALLLGDSALYLCASSLEQHHEQYFGPGTRLTVT.

The genes are TRBV11-2 and TRBJ1-1; D gene ambiguous. V lost 0 bases and J lost 9, with 11 bases in between. This CDR3 spans 13 amino acids. Germline-derived CDR1 and CDR2 are SGHAT and FQNNGV. CDR3 coding DNA: TGTGCCAGCAGCTTAGATCCGGTCCGCCAAGCTTTCTTT. It translates to CASSLDPVRQAFF.

Here the CDR3 reads CASNVGLAGNEQFF. The CDR3 DNA sequence: TGTGCCAGCAACGTAGGACTAGCGGGGAATGAGCAGTTCTTC. This chain links TRBV3-1 (or the pseudogene TRBV3-2) with TRBJ2-1; 12 nucleotides match TRBD2. The CDR3 totals 14 residues. CDR1 and CDR2 (germline): LGHDT, YNNKEL (reference sequence). V dropped 7 bases and J dropped 7; count of bases not matched to a gene: 5.

The CDR3 DNA is TGCGCCAGCAGCTCGACCCAGCTCGCGGCCCAGTACTTC. Protein sequence: CASSSTQLAAQYF. V is TRBV5-1 and J is TRBJ2-5; D is unclear. The CDR3 totals 13 residues. The germline V gene has CDR1 SGHRS and CDR2 YFSETQ. Trimming pared 3 bases from V and 9 bases from J, leaving 15 bases between.

V and J are TRBV24-1 and TRBJ2-5, with D possibly TRBD2 on 6 matching bases. Trimming shortened V by 3 bases and J by 4 bases, and 11 bases separated the two germline ends. The CDR3 extends over 14 amino acids. CDR1 is KGHDR and CDR2 is SFDVKD in the germline V gene. The CDR3 reads CATSDPGERETQYF. CDR3 in DNA: TGTGCCACCAGTGATCCGGGAGAACGAGAGACCCAGTACTTC.

This clone is a singleton in its sample. This chain uses TRBV18 with TRBJ2-7, with a weak D call TRBD2 (6 bases). The CDR3 consists of 17 residues. Germline V CDR1 and CDR2: KGHSH, LQKENI. V was trimmed by 2 bases and J by 6 bases, leaving 23 bases between them. The CDR3 is CASSPYLGLFDRIEQYF. The CDR3 coding sequence is TGTGCCAGCTCACCATATCTCGGACTATTCGACCGCATCGAGCAGTACTTC.

This chain links TRBV7-8 with TRBJ1-1; D is perhaps TRBD1 (6 bases). The CDR3 extends over 16 amino acids. Trimming took off 8 bases at V and 1 base at J, with 20 bases between the two ends. Per germline, CDR1 SGHVS and CDR2 FQNEAQ. The CDR3 nucleotides are TGTGCCAGCGCCTTCGGGGGGGGCGCAGGGAACACTGAAGCTTTCTTT. Encoded protein: CASAFGGGAGNTEAFF.

This chain connects TRBV11-3 to TRBJ2-5; D possibly corresponds to TRBD2 (5 bases). The length of the CDR3 is 13 residues. The V end was cut by 5 bases, the J end by 1 base, with 8 bases between. Per the germline V gene, CDR1 is SGHNT and CDR2 is YENEEA. CDR3 sequence: CASSVEAQETQYF. The DNA for the CDR3 is TGTGCCAGCAGCGTGGAGGCCCAAGAGACCCAGTACTTC. Complete variable domain (other parts from reference TRBV11-3 and TRBJ2-5): EAGVVQSPRYKIIEKKQPVAFWCNPISGHNTLYWYLQNLGQGPELLIRYENEEAVDDSQLPKDRFSAERLKGVDSTLKIQPAELGDSAVYLCASSVEAQETQYFGPGTRLLVL.

The rearrangement links TRBV10-3 to TRBJ2-2; no reliable D call. The germline gives CDR1 ENHRY, CDR2 SYGVKD. The V end was cut by 8 bases, the J end by 0 bases, with 7 bases between. The CDR3 contains 13 residues. CDR3 DNA sequence: TGTGCCATCCAAGGAGCGAACACCGGGGAGCTGTTTTTT. It yields the protein CAIQGANTGELFF.

V usage is TRBV6-2 or TRBV6-3 and J usage is TRBJ2-3, with 15 positions matching TRBD2. V dropped 5 bases and J dropped 2; count of bases not matched to a gene: 8. The CDR3 length is 18 residues. From germline, CDR1 is MNHEY and CDR2 SVGEGT. In DNA form, the CDR3 reads TGTGCCAGCAGTCCCCGGACTAGCGGGAGGGGGGACACAGATACGCAGTATTTT. It encodes CASSPRTSGRGDTDTQYF.

This clone occurred a few times. Other DNA sequences from this sample encode an identical CDR3 as well. The chain couples TRBV29-1 to TRBJ1-3; TRBD1 aligns across 7 bases. Losses at the gene ends were 7 bases for V and 4 bases for J; bases not matched to a gene: 1. This CDR3 is 11 amino acids long. Germline loops: CDR1 SQVTM, CDR2 ANQGSEA. The CDR3 coding sequence is TGCAGCGGGGGACAGGGAAACACCATATATTTT. Its protein is CSGGQGNTIYF.

This clone was found once. The chain combines TRBV3-1 (or the pseudogene TRBV3-2) with TRBJ2-3, with D unclear. The CDR3 runs 12 residues. The germline V gene has CDR1 LGHDT and CDR2 YNNKEL (reference sequence). V lost 4 bases to trimming and J lost 4 bases, with 6 bases between them. This CDR3 reads CASSPTPDTQYF. In DNA form, the CDR3 reads TGTGCCAGCAGCCCGACCCCAGATACGCAGTATTTT.

As DNA, the CDR3 is TGCGCCAGCAGAACATCGGGACAGGGGACTTCGGAGCAGTACTTC. It yields the protein CASRTSGQGTSEQYF. The rearrangement links TRBV5-1 to TRBJ2-7, with 10 bases fitting TRBD1. Germline CDR1 and CDR2: SGHRS and YFSETQ. V gave up 5 bases and J gave up 7 bases; unmatched junction bases: 12. This CDR3 region has 15 residues.

This chain connects TRBV19 to TRBJ2-1; D uncertain. Looked up from germline, CDR1 is LNHDA and CDR2 is SQIVND (reference sequence). The CDR3 length is 15 residues. V lost 0 bases, J lost 6 bases, and 12 bases lay in between. In DNA, the CDR3 is TGTGCCAGTAGTATAGACTCTAACGGCTTCAATGAGCAGTTCTTC. It yields the protein CASSIDSNGFNEQFF.

The J gene is TRBJ1-2, the V gene TRBV2; 8 nucleotides align to TRBD1. The V gene's germline CDR1 is SNHLY and CDR2 FYNNEI. V was pared by 6 bases and J by 0 bases, with 15 bases of the junction left unmatched. The length of the CDR3 is 18 residues. This CDR3 reads CASSLRGGQVPTNYGYTF. The CDR3 region has the DNA TGTGCCAGCAGCCTCAGAGGGGGACAGGTGCCGACTAACTATGGCTACACCTTC.

V usage is TRBV3-1 (or the pseudogene TRBV3-2) and J usage is TRBJ2-7, with 10 positions matching TRBD2. The trim removed 4 bases at V and 0 bases at J, leaving 3 bases unmatched. The CDR3 extends over 15 amino acids. Germline-derived CDR1 and CDR2 are LGHDT and YNNKEL (reference sequence). CDR3: CASSPAGGSSYEQYF. CDR3 sequence (DNA): TGTGCCAGCAGCCCAGCGGGAGGGAGCTCCTACGAGCAGTACTTC.

The genes are TRBV6-2 or TRBV6-3 and TRBJ2-2, with D possibly TRBD2 on 6 matching bases. The CDR3 extends over 16 amino acids. Germline CDR1 reads MNHEY; CDR2 reads SVGEGT. V was cut by 6 bases and J by 3 bases, with 17 bases left in between. The CDR3 DNA reads TGTGCCAGCAGCTCCCCGGGACTTCCTTACACCGGGGAGCTGTTTTTT. This codes for CASSSPGLPYTGELFF.

Notes on this clone: Other DNA sequences within the sample encode an identical CDR3. This sequence joins TRBV6-5 and TRBJ2-2; D remains ambiguous. Germline V gives CDR1 MNHEY, CDR2 SVGAGI. V lost 5 bases, J lost 4 bases, and 8 bases lay in between. The length of the CDR3 is 13 residues. The CDR3 reads CASSPTLTGELFF. The CDR3 bases are TGTGCCAGCAGTCCTACACTCACCGGGGAGCTGTTTTTT.

The chain is built from TRBV5-4 and TRBJ1-2, with 7 positions matching TRBD1. Losses at the gene ends were 0 bases for V and 7 bases for J; bases not matched to a gene: 6. Germline assignment: CDR1 SGHNT and CDR2 YYREEE (reference sequence). CDR3 size: 14 residues. The CDR3 reads CASSLAQGVAGYTF. The CDR3 DNA sequence: TGTGCCAGCAGCTTGGCGCAGGGGGTTGCTGGCTACACCTTC.

This clone showed up just a few times. The chain couples TRBV6-4 to TRBJ2-7, with 9 bases fitting TRBD2. Germline V lookup: CDR1 MRHNA, CDR2 SNTAGT. The CDR3 covers 15 residues. V trimming: 0 bases; J trimming: 3 bases; junction bases outside the gene matches: 3. In nucleotides, the CDR3 is TGTGCCAGCAGTGACTCTGTAGCGGGAGTCTACGAGCAGTACTTC. Its translation: CASSDSVAGVYEQYF.

The genes are TRBV3-1 (or the pseudogene TRBV3-2) and TRBJ2-3; no clear D. The CDR3 consists of 12 residues. Trimming shortened V by 3 bases and J by 6 bases, and 7 bases separated the two germline ends. Germline lookup yields CDR1 LGHDT and CDR2 YNNKEL (reference sequence). CDR3 region: CASSHLRDTQYF. In DNA form, the CDR3 reads TGTGCCAGCAGCCATCTCCGGGATACGCAGTATTTT.

This clone appeared once. The rearrangement links TRBV6-2 or TRBV6-3 to TRBJ1-1; 8 nucleotides line up with TRBD1. CDR3 size: 14 residues. Unmatched junction bases numbered 0, after V lost 2 bases and J lost 1 base. The germline V gene encodes CDR1 MNHEY and CDR2 SVGEGT. CDR3 loop: CASSYTGGNTEAFF. The CDR3 DNA sequence: TGTGCCAGCAGTTACACAGGGGGGAACACTGAAGCTTTCTTT.